The 20 T cell receptor beta chains below were found in one sample sequenced in a study of molecular identifiers for immune sequencing clone quantification. MiXCR was run by TCRdb on the PCR reads, yielding one entry per CDR3 protein. The data show some 59,000 distinct CDR3 sequences, under 30% seen once. Sequenced input: naive CD8+ T cells from blood, with Jurkat cell RNA spiked in. Documented subset: FACS-sorted CD8+CD4-CCR7+CD45RA+ naive T cells. Receptor source: a human donor in good health. Some libraries in this study had Jurkat cell RNA spiked in.

Concerning this clonotype itself: A single base separates this from a much larger clone, so it may be a read error. The V call is TRBV2, the J call TRBJ2-1, with 7 bases matching TRBD1. Germline CDR1 SNHLY, CDR2 FYNNEI. Germline trimming cut 6 bases from V and 4 bases from J; bases unmatched to any gene: 9. This CDR3 has 15 residues. The CDR3 spells CASREGAGGYNEQFF. The CDR3 region has the DNA TGTGCCAGCAGAGAGGGGGCAGGGGGTTACAATGAGCAGTTCTTC.

This clonotype was detected many times. The chain employs TRBV7-8 and TRBJ2-7, with 8 bases identical to TRBD1. The CDR3 totals 15 residues. The trim removed 5 bases at V and 3 bases at J, leaving 9 bases unmatched. Germline CDR1 SGHVS, CDR2 FQNEAQ. The CDR3 DNA reads TGTGCCAGCAGCCCTTACGGACAGGGCATCTACGAGCAGTACTTC. This sequence encodes CASSPYGQGIYEQYF.

About this clonotype: A much larger clonotype is one base distant, so this may be a read error. The gene calls are TRBV11-2 and TRBJ2-2, with 7 positions matching TRBD1. CDR1 SGHAT and CDR2 FQNNGV come from the germline V gene. The CDR3 has 16 residues. CDR3 sequence (DNA): TGTGCCAGCAGCTTACGGGGACAGACTGTCACCGGGGAGCTGGTTTTT. Translation: CASSLRGQTVTGELVF.

The sample holds many counts of this clonotype. This chain joins TRBV7-2 and TRBJ2-3, with 9 bases that match TRBD1. The J segment lost 3 bases and the V segment lost 0 bases, leaving 1 base of the junction unmatched. The CDR3 is made up of 15 amino acids. Looked up from germline, CDR1 is SGHTA and CDR2 is FQGNSA. CDR3 loop: CASSLAGQGTDTQYF. The DNA for the CDR3 is TGTGCCAGCAGCTTAGCAGGACAGGGGACAGATACGCAGTATTTT.

This clonotype has ten or more counts. The chain has TRBV6-2 or TRBV6-3 and TRBJ2-3; tentative D call: TRBD2 (5 bases). V lost 7 bases, J lost 5 bases, and 10 bases lay in between. The CDR3 has 12 residues. Germline V gene data show CDR1 as MNHEY and CDR2 as SVGEGT. CDR3 residues: CASTDGIDTQYF. CDR3 sequence (DNA): TGTGCCAGCACCGACGGGATAGATACGCAGTATTTT.

Remarks on this clonotype: This may stem from a read error, because a much larger clone lies one nucleotide away. This chain joins TRBV25-1 and TRBJ2-4; D possibly corresponds to TRBD2 (5 bases). The CDR3 is 12 amino acids. Trimming stripped 4 bases from V and 9 bases from J, with 10 bases between. Germline CDR1 reads MGHDK; CDR2 reads SYGVNS. The CDR3 region is CASSAGLGIQYF. CDR3 bases: TGTGCCAGCAGTGCCGGACTGGGCATTCAGTACTTC. The full variable domain, completed using reference TRBV25-1 and TRBJ2-4, is EADIYQTPRYLVIGTGKKITLECSQTMGHDKMYWYQQDPGMELHLIHYSYGVNSTEKGDLSSESTVSRIRTEHFPLTLESARPSHTSQYLCASSAGLGIQYFGAGTRLSVL.

For this clonotype: A much larger clone differs from this one at a single base, so this may be a read error. The J gene is TRBJ2-7, the V gene TRBV25-1, with a tentative D call TRBD2 (5 bases). CDR3 length: 15 residues. Germline-derived CDR1 and CDR2 are MGHDK and SYGVNS. The CDR3 sequence is CASSAIGLLTYEQNF. For the CDR3, the DNA is TGTGCCAGCAGTGCCATCGGACTGTTGACCTACGAGCAGAACTTC.

This clonotype has at least ten counts. The chain employs TRBV30 and TRBJ2-1, with D maybe TRBD1 (6 bases). The CDR3 extends over 12 amino acids. The V gene's germline CDR1 is GTSNPN and CDR2 SVGIG (reference sequence). Trimming left V 4 bases short and J 5 bases short, with 9 bases between. The CDR3 DNA follows: TGTGCCTGGAACGGACAGAACAATGAGCAGTTCTTC. Protein: CAWNGQNNEQFF.

This clonotype was seen ten or more times. The chain combines TRBV19 with TRBJ2-7; D is uncertain. This CDR3 spans 8 amino acids. The ends were cut back, 10 bases at V and 2 bases at J, with 0 bases in the middle. Germline values: CDR1 LNHDA, CDR2 SQIVND (reference sequence). The CDR3 protein is CATYEQYF. The CDR3, as DNA: TGTGCCACCTACGAGCAGTACTTC.

The rearrangement uses TRBV9 and TRBJ2-7; 7 nucleotides agree with TRBD2. From germline, CDR1 is SGDLS and CDR2 YYNGEE. The ends lost 0 bases at V and 3 bases at J; junction bases unmatched: 6. This CDR3 comprises 15 residues. The DNA of the CDR3 is TGTGCCAGCAGCGTAGCGGCGGGGGAAGTCTACGAGCAGTACTTC. This codes for CASSVAAGEVYEQYF.

The genes are TRBV13 and TRBJ1-2; D is ambiguous. The CDR3 loop spans 15 amino acids. Germline V gene data show CDR1 as PRHDT and CDR2 as FYEKMQ (reference sequence). Trimming pared 5 bases from V and 0 bases from J, leaving 13 bases between. As DNA, the CDR3 is TGTGCCAGCAGCCCAACCGAATTAGCTAACTATGGCTACACCTTC. Amino acids: CASSPTELANYGYTF.

A few counts support this clonotype. V gene TRBV4-1 combines with J gene TRBJ1-5; D perhaps matches TRBD1 (5 bases). The CDR3 sequence is 17 residues long. The V gene lost 1 base and the J gene lost 4 bases, with 17 bases spanning the gap. Germline CDR1 reads MGHRA; CDR2 reads YSYEKL. DNA for the CDR3: TGCGCCAGCAGCCAAGGTCGGGCCGGGGCCCGTAATCAGCCCCAGCATTTT. Translated, it gives CASSQGRAGARNQPQHF.

This clonotype was detected only a few times. The chain has TRBV24-1 and TRBJ2-2; 9 positions agree with TRBD2. From germline, CDR1 is KGHDR and CDR2 SFDVKD. The CDR3 runs 16 residues. V dropped 4 bases and J dropped 4; count of bases not matched to a gene: 6. This CDR3 is CATSDSGTSFTGELFF. The CDR3 nucleotides read TGTGCCACCAGTGACTCCGGGACTAGCTTCACCGGGGAGCTGTTTTTT.

This clonotype appeared a single time. A much larger clone lies one base from this, so it may be a read error. The chain couples TRBV6-2 or TRBV6-3 to TRBJ2-3, with TRBD1 matching over 8 bases. CDR1 is MNHEY and CDR2 is SVGEGT in the germline V gene. The junction had 7 bases not matched to a gene; V was cut back by 0 bases and J by 5 bases. The CDR3 totals 16 residues. CDR3 sequence: CASSYSPGTGVDTQYF. The CDR3 DNA follows: TGTGCCAGCAGTTACTCCCCCGGGACAGGAGTAGATACGCAGTATTTT.

A word on this clonotype: It may be a read error: a sequence one base away is much more abundant. V usage is TRBV7-9 and J usage is TRBJ2-7, with a possible D match to TRBD2 (5 bases). V shed 4 bases and J shed 4 bases, with 11 bases lying between them. Germline CDR1 is SEHNR and CDR2 is FQNEAQ (reference sequence). The CDR3 covers 13 residues. CDR3 DNA sequence: TGTGCCAGCAGCTCCATTTCGGGGTACGAGCAGTACTTC. It is translated as CASSSISGYEQYF.

This clonotype was counted many times. The chain recombines TRBV13 with TRBJ2-7, with TRBD2 matching 8 bases. V lost 3 bases, J lost 2 bases, and 6 bases stayed unmatched. Germline V gene sequence: CDR1 PRHDT, CDR2 FYEKMQ (reference sequence). The CDR3 covers 15 residues. In nucleotides, the CDR3 is TGTGCCAGCAGCTTGGGAGGAGCGGGGGCCTACGAGCAGTACTTC. Translation: CASSLGGAGAYEQYF.

This clonotype has more than one count but fewer than ten. The rearrangement uses TRBV2 and TRBJ1-5; unclear D gene. The CDR3 has 14 amino acids. Trimming left V 1 base short and J 9 bases short, with 13 bases between. CDR1 and CDR2 (germline): SNHLY, FYNNEI. CDR3 amino acids: CASSEGNSVRPQHF. DNA for the CDR3: TGTGCCAGCAGTGAAGGCAACTCTGTAAGGCCCCAGCATTTT.

With respect to this clonotype: At one end the junction does not follow the germline gene, possibly because of a read error. This sequence joins TRBV7-8 and TRBJ2-2; D is ambiguous. The germline gives CDR1 SGHVS, CDR2 FQNEAQ. CDR3 length: 15 amino acids. The CDR3 DNA reads as TGTGCCAGCAACTTGTTAACAGCGAATACCGGGGAGCTGTTTTTT. Protein sequence: CASNLLTANTGELFF.

This clonotype was recorded a few times. The V and J genes are TRBV7-9 and TRBJ1-5, with D possibly TRBD1 on 6 matching bases. The CDR3 runs to 14 residues. The V gene's germline CDR1 is SEHNR and CDR2 FQNEAQ (reference sequence). V lost 5 bases, J lost 4 bases, and 12 bases lay in between. The CDR3 DNA reads as TGTGCCAGCAGCGGGGGGGCGGGTAATCAGCCCCAGCATTTT. Translation: CASSGGAGNQPQHF.

Of note for this clonotype: It may be a read error: a sequence one base away is much more abundant. The chain carries TRBV12-3 or TRBV12-4 and TRBJ2-3; D is ambiguous. This CDR3 spans 15 amino acids. DNA for the CDR3: TGTGCCAGCGGTTTAGTCGGGCGGTCAGGAGATACGCAGTATTTT. Its protein product is CASGLVGRSGDTQYF.